What follows are 18 T cell receptor beta chains derived from one specimen sequenced in a study of draining lymph node invasion in breast cancer. Memory regulatory T cells were sorted as CD4+ CD45RA- CD25high cells. TCRdb analysed the bulk RNA-seq reads with MiXCR anew, one entry per CDR3 protein. The sample yields about 2,700 distinct CDR3 sequences, roughly 72% seen once. Sequencing was done on a sample of sorted memory Tregs from a lymph node. The source is a female donor with luminal breast cancer.

This clonotype was seen more than once but under ten times. V and J are TRBV12-3 or TRBV12-4 and TRBJ2-7, with unresolved D. V was shortened by 3 bases and J by 6 bases, with 6 bases between the two germline ends. CDR3 length equals 11 residues. DNA of the CDR3: TGTGCCAGCAGTTTCTTGCGCGAGCAGTACTTC. Encoded protein: CASSFLREQYF.

This chain joins TRBV11-2 and TRBJ1-6; D not resolved. The CDR3 runs to 15 residues. Germline V gene lookup returns CDR1 SGHAT and CDR2 FQNNGV. Trimming cost V 5 bases and J 1 base, with 9 bases left between them. The CDR3 region has the DNA TGTGCCAGCAGCCCGGGAGGATCCTATAATTCACCCCTCCACTTT. Translating it yields CASSPGGSYNSPLHF. Supplemented by reference TRBV11-2 and TRBJ1-6, the full variable domain reads EAGVAQSPRYKIIEKRQSVAFWCNPISGHATLYWYQQILGQGPKLLIQFQNNGVVDDSQLPKDRFSAERLKGVDSTLKIQPAKLEDSAVYLCASSPGGSYNSPLHFGNGTRLTVT.

The chain recombines TRBV2 with TRBJ1-2, with 7 bases identical to TRBD1. CDR1 is SNHLY, CDR2 FYNNEI, per germline. The length of the CDR3 is 14 residues. V trimming: 2 bases; J trimming: 7 bases; junction bases outside the gene matches: 7. The DNA for the CDR3 is TGTGCCAGCAGTGAAAGGGACAGAGGGCTTGGCTACACCTTC. Its protein product is CASSERDRGLGYTF.

This chain joins TRBV29-1 and TRBJ1-2, with TRBD1 identical over 7 bases. CDR3 length equals 13 residues. Germline CDR1 and CDR2: SQVTM and ANQGSEA. Trimming removed 3 bases from V and 6 bases from J; junction bases left unmatched: 7. CDR3 in DNA: TGCAGCGTTGACTTCGACAGGGTAGATGGCTACACCTTC. Its protein product is CSVDFDRVDGYTF. Using reference TRBV29-1 and TRBJ1-2 for the parts outside the CDR3, the full variable domain is SAVISQKPSRDICQRGTSLTIQCQVDSQVTMMFWYRQQPGQSLTLIATANQGSEATYESGFVIDKFPISRPNLTFSTLTVSNMSPEDSSIYLCSVDFDRVDGYTFGSGTRLTVV.

V and J are TRBV4-3 and TRBJ2-7; D may be TRBD2 (6 bases). Germline CDR1 LGHNA, CDR2 YSLEER. Trimming took off 0 bases at V and 2 bases at J, with 14 bases between the two ends. The CDR3 sequence is 16 residues long. The DNA for the CDR3 is TGCGCCAGCAGCCAAGATGCGGGGTCTGGGGCCTACGAGCAGTACTTC. It encodes CASSQDAGSGAYEQYF.

This clonotype was counted only a few times. This rearrangement joins TRBV6-2 or TRBV6-3 to TRBJ2-1, with a possible D match to TRBD2 (6 bases). V lost 2 bases, J lost 10 bases, and 6 bases lay in between. The CDR3 has 11 residues. Germline assignment: CDR1 MNHEY and CDR2 SVGEGT. The CDR3 DNA follows: TGTGCCAGCAGTTACGGGGGGGAGCAGTTCTTC. As protein: CASSYGGEQFF.

V and J are TRBV20-1 and TRBJ1-1; 7 nucleotides agree with TRBD1. V gave up 2 bases and J gave up 1 base; unmatched junction bases: 4. CDR3 length: 14 amino acids. Per the germline V gene, CDR1 is DFQATT and CDR2 is SNEGSKA (reference sequence). The CDR3 region is CSARKQGKNTEAFF. CDR3 sequence (DNA): TGCAGTGCTAGAAAACAGGGGAAGAACACTGAAGCTTTCTTT.

Sample share makes this clonotype large. The chain carries TRBV20-1 and TRBJ2-2, with TRBD2 as a possible D gene (6 bases). Trimming removed 6 bases at V and 1 base at J, with 12 bases between. The germline CDR1 and CDR2 sequences are DFQATT and SNEGSKA (reference sequence). This CDR3 contains 14 residues. Written as DNA, the CDR3 is TGCAGTGCAAAGCGCGGGGTGAACACCGGGGAGCTGTTTTTT. It encodes CSAKRGVNTGELFF.

The chain recombines TRBV5-1 with TRBJ2-5; TRBD1 is a possible D gene (6 bases). The CDR3 spans 14 residues. CDR1 SGHRS and CDR2 YFSETQ come from the germline V gene. V dropped 2 bases and J dropped 1 base, with 9 bases sitting between them. The CDR3 sequence: CASSLQGPQETQYF. CDR3 nucleotide sequence: TGCGCCAGCAGCTTACAGGGACCCCAAGAGACCCAGTACTTC.

This rearrangement joins TRBV3-1 to TRBJ2-1, with 9 positions matching TRBD2. This CDR3 region has 15 residues. Germline values: CDR1 LGHDT, CDR2 YNNKEL (reference sequence). V lost 6 bases, J lost 10 bases, and 13 bases stayed unmatched. The CDR3 DNA reads as TGTGCCAGCAGTCCCCGGGGAAGCGGGGGGAGAGAGCAGTTCTTC. Translating gives CASSPRGSGGREQFF.

The chain employs TRBV18 and TRBJ1-2, with D hard to call. This CDR3 is 15 amino acids long. Germline V gene sequence: CDR1 KGHSH, CDR2 LQKENI. Trimming removed 2 bases from V and 4 bases from J, with 14 bases in between. The DNA of the CDR3 is TGTGCCAGCTCACCAATTCCGACGTCGAGCTATGGCTACACCTTC. It encodes CASSPIPTSSYGYTF.

This clonotype turned up a few times. V and J are TRBV9 and TRBJ2-1; the D call may be TRBD1 or TRBD2 (5 bases each). Trimming took 0 bases from V and 9 from J, leaving 28 bases between them. The CDR3 covers 19 residues. CDR1 and CDR2 from the germline V gene are SGDLS and YYNGEE. CDR3 in amino acids: CASSVGVGWGLGGSGEQFF. The CDR3 region has the DNA TGTGCCAGCAGCGTAGGCGTAGGTTGGGGGTTAGGTGGCTCAGGTGAGCAGTTCTTC.

The chain couples TRBV20-1 to TRBJ2-1, with no clear D. The germline V gene has CDR1 DFQATT and CDR2 SNEGSKA (reference sequence). Trimming shortened V by 5 bases and J by 7 bases, and 12 bases separated the two germline ends. This CDR3 has 12 residues. CDR3 DNA sequence: TGCAGTGCTTCCCAGGCGGCTAATGAGCAGTTCTTC. Residues: CSASQAANEQFF.

The rearrangement links TRBV12-3 or TRBV12-4 to TRBJ1-1; no clear D gene. The CDR3 spans 14 residues. V lost 3 bases and J lost 2, with 10 bases in between. The chain's CDR3 is CASSFSGFNTEAFF. CDR3 nucleotides: TGTGCCAGCAGTTTTTCGGGATTCAACACTGAAGCTTTCTTT.

This sequence joins TRBV6-5 and TRBJ2-7; D is possibly TRBD2 (6 bases). Germline CDR1 and CDR2: MNHEY and SVGAGI. Deletions cut 2 bases from V and 3 bases from J, with 8 bases between. The CDR3 covers 13 residues. The DNA of the CDR3 is TGTGCCAGCAGTTACGGGCGGGGCTACGAGCAGTACTTC. Protein sequence: CASSYGRGYEQYF.

The chain is built from TRBV11-2 and TRBJ1-1, with TRBD1 matching 8 bases. J gave up 11 bases and V 7 bases, and 9 bases lay outside the gene matches. There are 12 residues in the CDR3. Germline CDR1 reads SGHAT; CDR2 reads FQNNGV. The CDR3 reads CASNHAGGEAFF. CDR3 coding DNA: TGTGCCAGCAACCACGCAGGGGGCGAGGCTTTCTTT.

This chain links TRBV5-6 with TRBJ1-2; D might be TRBD1 (5 bases). CDR3 length equals 15 residues. With 0 bases removed from V and 1 base from J, the gap between germline ends came to 10 bases. From germline, CDR1 is SGHDT and CDR2 YYEEEE. As DNA, the CDR3 is TGTGCCAGCAGCTTGGTTGGGGGGAATAACTATGGCTACACCTTC. Translating it yields CASSLVGGNNYGYTF.

This chain connects TRBV27 to TRBJ2-3; 8 positions match TRBD1. Germline CDR1 reads MNHEY; CDR2 reads SMNVEV (reference sequence). V lost 2 bases to trimming and J lost 5 bases; unmatched junction nucleotides: 6. The CDR3 sequence is 15 residues long. Written as DNA, the CDR3 is TGTGCCAGCAGTTTAGACAGGGGACCCGTAGATACGCAGTATTTT. Encoded protein: CASSLDRGPVDTQYF.